A single sample is the source of the 11 T cell receptor beta chains below, sequenced in a study of cytomegalovirus exposure and HLA in healthy donors. Use of 60 Vbeta and 13 Jbeta primers characterized the PCR. The table came from immunoSEQ multiplex PCR; TCRdb's copy has only in-frame clones and leaves some out. The table includes about 160,000 clones, 65% to 80% detected once. Input material: PBMCs. These receptors originate from a man aged 18 to 29 in good health and CMV-seropositive.

The rearrangement joins TRBV30 to TRBJ2-1, with 11 positions matching TRBD2. Germline CDR1 is GTSNPN and CDR2 is SVGIG (reference sequence). There are 17 residues in the CDR3. Trimming removed 4 bases from V and 2 bases from J; junction bases left unmatched: 10. CDR3 loop: CAWTYSGTSGAYNEQFF. The CDR3 bases are TGTGCCTGGACCTATTCCGGGACTAGCGGAGCCTACAATGAGCAGTTCTTC.

The genes are TRBV4-1 and TRBJ2-3, with 7 bases lining up with TRBD2. V lost 8 bases and J lost 0; bases outside the gene matches: 5. This CDR3 is 14 amino acids long. Germline V gene lookup returns CDR1 MGHRA and CDR2 YSYEKL. DNA for the CDR3: TGCGCCAGCGAGCGGGGCCCTAGCACAGATACGCAGTATTTT. It is translated as CASERGPSTDTQYF.

The chain carries TRBV5-1 and TRBJ2-5, with 10 nucleotides matching TRBD1. Germline trimming cut 3 bases from V and 4 bases from J; bases unmatched to any gene: 6. Germline V gene data show CDR1 as SGHRS and CDR2 as YFSETQ. The CDR3 sequence is 15 residues long. This chain's CDR3 is CASSSRTGGGETQYF. CDR3 in DNA: TGCGCCAGCAGCTCCCGGACAGGGGGTGGAGAGACCCAGTACTTC.

V is TRBV19 and J is TRBJ1-5, with TRBD1 matching 8 bases. This CDR3 comprises 15 residues. Germline V lookup: CDR1 LNHDA, CDR2 SQIVND (reference sequence). V lost 6 bases, J lost 7 bases, and 11 bases stayed unmatched. The CDR3: CASSHQGAGRQPQHF. The CDR3 DNA reads TGTGCCAGTAGCCACCAGGGGGCAGGAAGGCAGCCCCAGCATTTT.

This chain joins TRBV7-2 and TRBJ2-1; 7 positions agree with TRBD1. This CDR3 is built from 16 residues. V trimming: 0 bases; J trimming: 4 bases; junction bases outside the gene matches: 6. Looked up from germline, CDR1 is SGHTA and CDR2 is FQGNSA. The CDR3, as DNA: TGTGCCAGCAGCTTAGCGGCAGGACAGGTTTACAATGAGCAGTTCTTC. This codes for CASSLAAGQVYNEQFF.

This clone was seen a few times. The rearrangement links TRBV11-3 to TRBJ2-5, with D possibly being TRBD1 (6 bases). The CDR3 extends over 15 amino acids. Germline CDR1 and CDR2: SGHNT and YENEEA. The V end was cut by 0 bases, the J end by 1 base, with 9 bases between. Here the CDR3 reads CASSLDQGPQETQYF. DNA of the CDR3: TGTGCCAGCAGCTTAGACCAGGGGCCCCAAGAGACCCAGTACTTC.

The count of this clone is one. V is TRBV2 and J is TRBJ1-1; D ambiguous. The CDR3 is 13 residues long. Trimming stripped 5 bases from V and 1 base from J, with 8 bases between. CDR1 SNHLY and CDR2 FYNNEI come from the germline V gene. The CDR3 here is CASSRGENTEAFF. Here the CDR3 DNA reads TGTGCCAGCAGTCGGGGTGAGAACACTGAAGCTTTCTTT.

This chain uses TRBV25-1 with TRBJ1-4; the match to TRBD1 covers 7 bases. Germline values: CDR1 MGHDK, CDR2 SYGVNS. V trimming: 1 base; J trimming: 7 bases; junction bases outside the gene matches: 6. The CDR3 has 15 amino acids. The CDR3 nucleotides are TGTGCCAGCAGTGAATCCCGACAGGGCAGTGAAAAACTGTTTTTT. This codes for CASSESRQGSEKLFF.

The chain recombines TRBV6-5 with TRBJ2-4; D possibly corresponds to TRBD1 (5 bases). The V end was cut by 6 bases, the J end by 3 bases, with 9 bases between. This CDR3 is built from 13 residues. Germline CDR1 and CDR2: MNHEY and SVGAGI. For the CDR3, the DNA is TGTGCCAGCAGGGGGCTAGGCAAAAACATTCAGTACTTC. Translated, it gives CASRGLGKNIQYF.

V usage is TRBV19 and J usage is TRBJ1-1; no clear D gene. The CDR3 consists of 13 residues. Germline V gene lookup returns CDR1 LNHDA and CDR2 SQIVND (reference sequence). V lost 3 bases and J lost 5, with 10 bases in between. The CDR3 nucleotides are TGTGCCAGTAGTATTGAATGGAGGACTGAAGCTTTCTTT. This encodes CASSIEWRTEAFF.

This clone has only one observation. The V call is TRBV2, the J call TRBJ2-3, with 7 bases identical to TRBD2. V lost 4 bases, J lost 6 bases, and 10 bases stayed unmatched. In germline, CDR1 is SNHLY, CDR2 FYNNEI. The CDR3 runs 15 residues. CDR3: CASSGSGGYIDTQYF. As DNA, the CDR3 is TGTGCCAGCAGTGGATCGGGGGGATATATCGATACGCAGTATTTT.